This entry is about one T cell receptor (beta chain). What it binds is not known. These data are taken from a study of cytomegalovirus exposure and HLA in healthy donors. As for the study in general: HLA-typed donors were the source of 83 million or so unique TCRs held in an early data release. Study-level findings and limits: Previously analyzed data showed that most TCR beta V segments were productive at a frequency of about 87% or about 30%.

Vbeta (60) and Jbeta (13) primers were used in the PCR. Sequencing was performed with immunoSEQ multiplex PCR; in TCRdb, only in-frame clones are kept and a portion is missing. The sample lists about 210,000 clones, 80% to 90% occurring once. The CDR3 sequence is 12 residues long. Looked up from germline, CDR1 is MDHEN and CDR2 is SYDVKM. Trimming pared 10 bases from V and 3 bases from J, leaving 13 bases between. The source of this sequence is a man between 35 and 55 years old in good health and CMV-seropositive. The sample comprised PBMCs. The chain has TRBV28 and TRBJ2-7; TRBD2 might be the D (6 bases). Here the CDR3 reads CATTAGHYEQYF. CDR3 nucleotides: TGTGCCACGACCGCGGGGCACTACGAGCAGTACTTC.